This T cell receptor beta chain was recorded in a study of shared clonotypes between healthy human individuals. The assay was immunoSEQ multiplex PCR, and TCRdb's table has in-frame clones only and misses some. Found here are 950,000 to 1,100,000 clones, 75% to 85% of them singletons; the top ten hold roughly 0.61%. Germline CDR1 is SGHNT and CDR2 is YYREEE (reference sequence). This CDR3 region has 16 residues. V lost 0 bases to trimming and J lost 4 bases, with 13 bases between them. The rearrangement uses TRBV5-4 and TRBJ2-2; the D call may be TRBD1 or TRBD2 (5 bases each). The TCR originated in a man younger than 35 in good health. Some clones in this sample may be carry-over from other donors' samples. The sample comprised memory CD4+ T cells from PBMCs. Subset given: CD45RA-negative fraction. The CDR3 region has the DNA TGTGCCAGCAGCTTGGCCGAGGGGTCTGGCACCGGGGAGCTGTTTTTT. Its translation: CASSLAEGSGTGELFF.